These 28 T cell receptor beta chains share one sample of origin, sequenced in a study of cytomegalovirus exposure and HLA in healthy donors. PCR involved 60 Vbeta and 13 Jbeta primers. TCRdb's table, derived via immunoSEQ multiplex PCR, lists solely in-frame clones and lacks some. This table has 70,000 to 100,000 clones, 65% to 70% appearing once. The sample consisted of PBMCs. Every receptor here comes from a woman aged 50 to 60 in good health and CMV-seropositive.

The rearrangement links TRBV13 to TRBJ2-5; possible D gene TRBD2, 5 bases. V was trimmed by 3 bases and J by 1 base, leaving 9 bases between them. The CDR3 length is 14 residues. CDR1 PRHDT and CDR2 FYEKMQ come from the germline V gene (reference sequence). The CDR3 loop is CASSFGGIQETQYF. The CDR3 DNA is TGTGCCAGCAGCTTCGGAGGTATCCAAGAGACCCAGTACTTC.

The rearrangement uses TRBV7-9 and TRBJ1-2; D is ambiguous. Germline loops: CDR1 SEHNR, CDR2 FQNEAQ (reference sequence). The CDR3 length is 11 residues. CDR3 sequence reads: CAGGPNYGYTF. Here the CDR3 DNA reads TGTGCAGGCGGGCCTAACTATGGCTACACCTTC.

The V and J genes are TRBV5-1 and TRBJ2-1, with a possible D match to TRBD1 (6 bases). Germline-derived CDR1 and CDR2 are SGHRS and YFSETQ. V lost 0 bases to trimming and J lost 3 bases, with 10 bases between them. There are 15 residues in the CDR3. DNA for the CDR3: TGCGCCAGCAGCTTGGGTGGGGGCTACTACAATGAGCAGTTCTTC. Protein product: CASSLGGGYYNEQFF. Complete variable domain (other parts from reference TRBV5-1 and TRBJ2-1): KAGVTQTPRYLIKTRGQQVTLSCSPISGHRSVSWYQQTPGQGLQFLFEYFSETQRNKGNFPGRFSGRQFSNSRSEMNVSTLELGDSALYLCASSLGGGYYNEQFFGPGTRLTVL.

The chain carries TRBV7-9 and TRBJ1-1; TRBD1 matches 7 bases. The CDR3 length is 13 residues. Germline-derived CDR1 and CDR2 are SEHNR and FQNEAQ (reference sequence). V was pared by 5 bases and J by 3 bases, with 3 bases of the junction left unmatched. CDR3 in amino acids: CASSTDRDTEAFF. The CDR3, as DNA: TGTGCCAGCAGCACCGACAGGGACACTGAAGCTTTCTTT.

This clone was seen more than once but under ten times. V is TRBV5-1 and J is TRBJ1-2; possibly TRBD1 for D (6 bases). The CDR3 extends over 13 amino acids. Germline V CDR1 and CDR2: SGHRS, YFSETQ. Trimming cost V 2 bases and J 6 bases, with 11 bases left between them. CDR3: CASSFAQGDGYTF. In nucleotides, the CDR3 is TGCGCCAGCAGCTTTGCACAGGGTGATGGCTACACCTTC.

The chain carries TRBV10-3 and TRBJ1-2, with D hard to call. CDR1 ENHRY and CDR2 SYGVKD come from the germline V gene. The CDR3 totals 15 residues. The germline V and J ends were trimmed by 2 bases and 8 bases, with 18 bases remaining between them. CDR3 DNA: TGTGCCATCAGTGAGATCTCTGGCGCCGGGGAAGGCTACACCTTC. The encoded protein is CAISEISGAGEGYTF.

The rearrangement links TRBV19 to TRBJ1-1, with D hard to call. The CDR3 sequence is 13 residues long. The V end was cut by 5 bases, the J end by 5 bases, with 12 bases between. Per the germline V gene, CDR1 is LNHDA and CDR2 is SQIVND (reference sequence). As DNA, the CDR3 is TGTGCCAGTAGTTCTCAGGTGTTGACTGAAGCTTTCTTT. This gives the protein CASSSQVLTEAFF. Full variable domain (remainder filled in from reference TRBV19 and TRBJ1-1): DGGITQSPKYLFRKEGQNVTLSCEQNLNHDAMYWYRQDPGQGLRLIYYSQIVNDFQKGDIAEGYSVSREKKESFPLTVTSAQKNPTAFYLCASSSQVLTEAFFGQGTRLTVV.

J is TRBJ2-4 and V is TRBV5-5, with D tentatively TRBD2 (7 bases). Germline assignment: CDR1 SGHKS and CDR2 YYEKEE (reference sequence). The CDR3 loop spans 18 amino acids. Trimming took 0 bases from V and 6 from J, leaving 22 bases between them. CDR3 nucleotide sequence: TGTGCCAGCAGCTTGGAGGGGGGCCGGGCTAGGGGGGGAAACATTCAGTACTTC. The encoded protein is CASSLEGGRARGGNIQYF.

This clone was picked up a small number of times. The chain links TRBV6-1 to TRBJ2-3, with no clear D. The CDR3 extends over 12 amino acids. Looked up from germline, CDR1 is MNHNS and CDR2 is SASEGT. V lost 2 bases and J 6 bases, leaving 6 bases between the germline ends. The CDR3 here is CASSELEDTQYF. In nucleotides, the CDR3 is TGTGCCAGCAGTGAATTGGAGGATACGCAGTATTTT.

The chain links TRBV4-1 to TRBJ2-2; possible D gene TRBD1, 6 bases. Per the germline V gene, CDR1 is MGHRA and CDR2 is YSYEKL. The CDR3 has 15 amino acids. V was trimmed by 3 bases and J by 6 bases, leaving 14 bases between them. The CDR3 DNA follows: TGCGCCAGCAGCCACGCCCTGGACAGATCCGGGGAGCTGTTTTTT. Amino acid sequence: CASSHALDRSGELFF.

This rearrangement joins TRBV29-1 to TRBJ1-2; D unresolved. V lost 1 base to trimming and J lost 3 bases, with 12 bases between them. Germline loops: CDR1 SQVTM, CDR2 ANQGSEA. The CDR3 covers 14 residues. CDR3 in DNA: TGCAGCGTTGAAGGGGCACAGTGGGACTATGGCTACACCTTC. Amino acids: CSVEGAQWDYGYTF.

The gene calls are TRBV6-1 and TRBJ1-2; tentative D call: TRBD1 (6 bases). Looked up from germline, CDR1 is MNHNS and CDR2 is SASEGT. The CDR3 runs to 14 residues. Trimming shortened V by 5 bases and J by 7 bases, and 17 bases separated the two germline ends. The CDR3 coding sequence is TGTGCCAGCAGTACAGACACAGGGATTGGTGGCTACACCTTC. Its protein product is CASSTDTGIGGYTF.

The sample holds one count of this clone. The junction shows a germline mismatch at one end, possibly a read error. The rearrangement uses TRBV30 and TRBJ1-6; D is ambiguous. Germline CDR1 and CDR2: GTSNPN and SVGIG (reference sequence). The CDR3 is made up of 17 amino acids. This CDR3 reads CAWSDLTGSSYNSPLHF. CDR3 in DNA: TGTGCTTGGAGCGACCTAACGGGGAGCTCCTATAATTCACCCCTCCACTTT.

CDR3 sequence (DNA): TGTGCCAGCGGAGTAACTGACCGTGCCTACGAGCAGTACTTC. Its translation is CASGVTDRAYEQYF. The rearrangement uses TRBV5-4 and TRBJ2-7; D gene uncertain. Trimming took off 7 bases at V and 2 bases at J, with 16 bases between the two ends. The CDR3 length is 14 residues. Germline V lookup: CDR1 SGHNT, CDR2 YYREEE (reference sequence).

This clone was seen a single time. The chain recombines TRBV11-2 with TRBJ1-2, with D uncertain. V was cut by 5 bases and J by 6 bases, with 10 bases left in between. Germline values: CDR1 SGHAT, CDR2 FQNNGV. The CDR3 extends over 12 amino acids. The CDR3 nucleotides are TGTGCCAGCAGCCGGACGGGAGATGGCTACACCTTC. This translates into CASSRTGDGYTF.

For this clone: The same CDR3 can be traced to other DNA sequences in this sample. This rearrangement joins TRBV27 to TRBJ1-4; D uncertain. This CDR3 has 13 residues. Trimming pared 6 bases from V and 11 bases from J, leaving 16 bases between. Germline lookup yields CDR1 MNHEY and CDR2 SMNVEV (reference sequence). The CDR3: CASSWSRGEKLFF. CDR3 bases: TGTGCCAGCAGCTGGAGCCGTGGGGAGAAACTGTTTTTT.

This chain links TRBV7-6 with TRBJ2-7; D is perhaps TRBD2 (6 bases). The CDR3 length is 14 residues. Looked up from germline, CDR1 is SGHVS and CDR2 is FNYEAQ. In DNA, the CDR3 is TGTGCCGGCAGCTTGAACAGCGGGCCCTACGAGCAGTACGTC. It specifies CAGSLNSGPYEQYV.

This clone was seen only a few times. This chain joins TRBV28 and TRBJ1-5; the D is unclear. CDR1 MDHEN and CDR2 SYDVKM come from the germline V gene. V was shortened by 1 base and J by 2 bases, with 3 bases between the two germline ends. The CDR3 has 13 amino acids. In DNA, the CDR3 is TGTGCCAGCAGTTTATCGGGCAATCAGCCCCAGCATTTT. Its translation: CASSLSGNQPQHF.

The chain carries TRBV5-1 and TRBJ2-5; TRBD1 matches at 8 bases. The CDR3 runs to 16 residues. V was pared by 0 bases and J by 1 base, with 5 bases of the junction left unmatched. Germline CDR1 SGHRS, CDR2 YFSETQ. The CDR3 DNA follows: TGCGCCAGCAGCTTGGCAGGGGGCGAGCCCCAAGAGACCCAGTACTTC. Its protein is CASSLAGGEPQETQYF.

This clone was detected a few times. The chain combines TRBV5-6 with TRBJ2-7, with 9 bases that match TRBD1. V was pared by 3 bases and J by 6 bases, with 1 base of the junction left unmatched. This CDR3 comprises 12 residues. Looked up from germline, CDR1 is SGHDT and CDR2 is YYEEEE. The CDR3 is CASSSGQGEQYF. CDR3 bases: TGTGCCAGCAGCTCGGGACAGGGCGAGCAGTACTTC.

V gene TRBV2 combines with J gene TRBJ2-1; 8 bases are shared with TRBD2. The CDR3 runs to 16 residues. Germline V gene data show CDR1 as SNHLY and CDR2 as FYNNEI. Germline trimming cut 4 bases from V and 6 bases from J; bases unmatched to any gene: 11. DNA of the CDR3: TGTGCCAGCAGTGGTGATAGCGGGGCAATCTTCAATGAGCAGTTCTTC. As protein: CASSGDSGAIFNEQFF. Based on the CDR3 plus reference TRBV2 and TRBJ2-1, the full variable domain is EPEVTQTPSHQVTQMGQEVILRCVPISNHLYFYWYRQILGQKVEFLVSFYNNEISEKSEIFDDQFSVERPDGSNFTLKIRSTKLEDSAMYFCASSGDSGAIFNEQFFGPGTRLTVL.

This chain connects TRBV12-5 to TRBJ1-1; tentative D call: TRBD1 (5 bases). The CDR3 contains 12 residues. Germline CDR1 LGHNT, CDR2 FRNRAP. V lost 5 bases and J lost 2, with 6 bases in between. The CDR3 region has the DNA TGTGCTAGTGGTAGGGGCAACACTGAAGCTTTCTTT. Translation gives CASGRGNTEAFF.

The chain joins TRBV7-9 to TRBJ2-4; D gene ambiguous. From germline, CDR1 is SEHNR and CDR2 FQNEAQ (reference sequence). The CDR3 length is 15 residues. V lost 8 bases, J lost 3 bases, and 17 bases lay in between. As DNA, the CDR3 is TGTGCCAGCGGTAATTGGGCGCAGGTCAAAAACATTCAGTACTTC. This codes for CASGNWAQVKNIQYF. Drawing the rest from reference TRBV7-9 and TRBJ2-4, the complete variable domain is DTGVSQNPRHKITKRGQNVTFRCDPISEHNRLYWYRQTLGQGPEFLTYFQNEAQLEKSRLLSDRFSAERPKGSFSTLEIQRTEQGDSAMYLCASGNWAQVKNIQYFGAGTRLSVL.

This chain connects TRBV6-5 to TRBJ2-5, with no clear D. Trimming stripped 2 bases from V and 2 bases from J, with 6 bases between. Germline CDR1 and CDR2: MNHEY and SVGAGI. The CDR3 runs to 13 residues. The CDR3: CASSYGTQETQYF. CDR3 nucleotides: TGTGCCAGCAGTTACGGCACACAAGAGACCCAGTACTTC.

The chain has TRBV5-6 and TRBJ2-2, with 12 bases lining up with TRBD2. CDR1 and CDR2 (germline): SGHDT, YYEEEE. With 5 bases clipped from V and 4 bases from J, the junction kept 6 bases outside the gene matches. The CDR3 has 16 residues. CDR3 in DNA: TGTGCCAGCAGTTCCGCGACTAGCGGGGGCACCGGGGAGCTGTTTTTT. Protein product: CASSSATSGGTGELFF. Drawing the rest from reference TRBV5-6 and TRBJ2-2, the complete variable domain is DAGVTQSPTHLIKTRGQQVTLRCSPKSGHDTVSWYQQALGQGPQFIFQYYEEEERQRGNFPDRFSGHQFPNYSSELNVNALLLGDSALYLCASSSATSGGTGELFFGEGSRLTVL.

Details on this clone: At one end, the junction sequence differs from germline, possibly due to a read error. The chain combines TRBV19 with TRBJ1-1; 9 bases are a match to TRBD1. CDR1 and CDR2 from the germline V gene are LNHDA and SQIVND (reference sequence). The CDR3 covers 14 residues. The CDR3 nucleotides read TGTGCCAGTAGACTGGACAGGGGAGGAACTGAAACTTTCTTT. Its protein product is CASRLDRGGTETFF.

The chain employs TRBV5-6 and TRBJ1-1, with 8 bases lining up with TRBD1. From germline, CDR1 is SGHDT and CDR2 YYEEEE. V lost 4 bases and J lost 5; bases outside the gene matches: 10. The CDR3 length is 15 residues. CDR3 nucleotides: TGTGCCAGCAGCCCCCAACAGGGGGAAAGAACTGAAGCTTTCTTT. This sequence encodes CASSPQQGERTEAFF.

This clone was recorded once. The V and J genes are TRBV10-1 and TRBJ2-7, with 9 bases fitting TRBD2. V gave up 6 bases and J gave up 1 base; unmatched junction bases: 4. This CDR3 region has 14 residues. Germline V CDR1 and CDR2: WNHNN, SYGVQD (reference sequence). The CDR3 spells CASRGLAGSYEQYV. CDR3 nucleotide sequence: TGCGCCAGCAGGGGTCTAGCGGGATCCTACGAGCAGTACGTC.